These T cell receptor beta chains were read from a single sample in a study of blood T cell repertoires in COVID-19. Profiling relied on immunoSEQ multiplex PCR, and the TCRdb table lists in-frame clones only, not all of them. The data show about 170,000 clones, with 83% seen just once and 3.5% to 5% held by the top ten. The sample consisted of PBMCs or T cells enriched from blood (not recorded which). The receptors come from a woman in her fifties or sixties who had recovered from COVID-19. CDR3s include the opening cysteine and the closing phenylalanine or tryptophan. The D gene is left open where the match is weak. Expanded clones are given a class, and other clones once, few, many or no size at all.

V	size	D	J	CDR3	DNA
TRBV7-2	-	-	TRBJ2-3	CASSRTSRGYTQYF	TGTGCCAGCAGCCGGACTAGCAGGGGGTATACGCAGTATTTT
TRBV15	once	-	TRBJ2-5	CATSQNGGSQDLSQWTQYF	TGTGCCACCAGCCAGAACGGAGGATCCCAAGATTTGAGTCAGTGGACCCAGTACTTC
TRBV6-2/TRBV6-3	-	-	TRBJ1-5	CASSPQGNYQPQHF	TGTGCCAGCAGTCCACAGGGAAACTATCAGCCCCAGCATTTT
TRBV27	once	-	TRBJ1-1	CASSSDGGIGTEAFF	TGTGCCAGCAGCTCAGACGGAGGGATCGGCACTGAAGCTTTCTTT
TRBV7-6	-	-	TRBJ1-5	CASSLQSGLNQPQHF	TGTGCCAGCAGCTTACAAAGTGGGCTGAATCAGCCCCAGCATTTT
TRBV2	once	TRBD1	TRBJ2-1	CASSRGDRGNEQFF	TGTGCCAGCAGTAGAGGTGACAGGGGGAATGAGCAGTTCTTC
TRBV30	-	TRBD1	TRBJ1-2	CALGTGQFYGYTF	TGTGCTCTCGGGACAGGCCAATTCTATGGCTACACCTTC
TRBV9	-	-	TRBJ1-6	CASSPDPRSSYNSPLHF	TGTGCCAGCAGCCCCGACCCCCGGAGCTCCTATAATTCACCCCTCCACTTT
TRBV27	-	-	TRBJ2-3	CASTSRTSTDTQYF	TGTGCCAGCACTTCCCGCACTAGCACAGATACGCAGTATTTT
TRBV30	once	TRBD2	TRBJ2-1	CAWRGGRYNEQFF	TGTGCCTGGAGAGGCGGGAGGTACAATGAGCAGTTCTTC
TRBV5-6	-	TRBD1	TRBJ2-1	CASSAGQGGINEQFF	TGTGCCAGCAGCGCGGGACAGGGGGGGATCAATGAGCAGTTCTTC
TRBV28	-	-	TRBJ2-1	CASSPQGAGRNNEQFF	TGTGCCAGCAGTCCCCAGGGCGCCGGTCGGAACAATGAGCAGTTCTTC
TRBV7-2	few	TRBD1	TRBJ1-5	CASSLGQGGQPQHF	TGTGCCAGCAGCTTAGGACAGGGCGGGCAGCCCCAGCATTTT
TRBV18	-	-	TRBJ1-5	CASSPGRSNQPQHF	TGTGCCAGCTCGCCAGGCAGGAGCAATCAGCCCCAGCATTTT
TRBV3-1/TRBV3-2	-	TRBD2	TRBJ2-1	CASSQEGTSGGQRFF	TGTGCCAGCAGCCAAGAAGGGACTAGCGGGGGGCAGCGGTTCTTC
TRBV5-1	-	-	TRBJ2-4	CASSLGQARSGDIQYF	TGCGCCAGCAGCTTGGGACAGGCACGAAGTGGAGACATTCAGTACTTC
TRBV6-1	-	-	TRBJ2-1	CASSDQRSSYNEQFF	TGTGCCAGCAGTGATCAGCGGTCGTCATACAATGAGCAGTTCTTC
TRBV30	-	-	TRBJ1-3	CAWSAPGGNTIYF	TGTGCCTGGAGTGCCCCGGGAGGAAACACCATATATTTT
TRBV29-1	once	TRBD2	TRBJ2-2	CSAIGLAGLTGELFF	TGCAGCGCAATCGGACTAGCGGGATTAACCGGGGAGCTGTTTTTT
TRBV20-1	-	-	TRBJ2-3	CRASSGSTDTQYF	TGCAGAGCAAGTAGCGGAAGCACAGATACGCAGTATTTT
TRBV5-4	-	TRBD1	TRBJ2-3	CASSRGQGSFTDTQYF	TGTGCCAGCAGCCGCGGACAGGGGAGTTTCACAGATACGCAGTATTTT
TRBV4-1	-	-	TRBJ2-3	CASSQGQGQYF	TGCGCCAGCAGCCAGGGACAAGGGCAGTATTTT
TRBV7-8	-	-	TRBJ1-5	CASSPSTQPQHF	TGTGCCAGCAGCCCTAGCACTCAGCCCCAGCATTTT
TRBV5-5	-	TRBD1	TRBJ1-5	CASSPPGQGPQPQHF	TGTGCCAGCAGCCCCCCGGGACAGGGTCCTCAGCCCCAGCATTTT
TRBV10-3	-	-	TRBJ1-3	CAITSTGTSGNTIYF	TGTGCCATCACGTCCACAGGGACCTCTGGAAACACCATATATTTT
TRBV29-1	-	-	TRBJ1-1	CSVEESTMNTEAFF	TGCAGCGTTGAGGAGTCTACCATGAACACTGAAGCTTTCTTT
TRBV7-2	-	-	TRBJ1-1	CASRGYQTGNTEAFF	TGTGCCAGCAGAGGCTATCAAACAGGGAACACTGAAGCTTTCTTT
TRBV6-1	-	-	TRBJ1-2	CASSGVIGIDRDYGYTF	TGTGCCAGCAGTGGGGTAATCGGAATAGACAGAGACTATGGCTACACCTTC
TRBV4-1	-	TRBD2	TRBJ2-1	CASSQTTSGGSPGGNEQFF	TGCGCCAGCAGCCAGACGACTAGCGGGGGTTCCCCCGGGGGGAATGAGCAGTTCTTC